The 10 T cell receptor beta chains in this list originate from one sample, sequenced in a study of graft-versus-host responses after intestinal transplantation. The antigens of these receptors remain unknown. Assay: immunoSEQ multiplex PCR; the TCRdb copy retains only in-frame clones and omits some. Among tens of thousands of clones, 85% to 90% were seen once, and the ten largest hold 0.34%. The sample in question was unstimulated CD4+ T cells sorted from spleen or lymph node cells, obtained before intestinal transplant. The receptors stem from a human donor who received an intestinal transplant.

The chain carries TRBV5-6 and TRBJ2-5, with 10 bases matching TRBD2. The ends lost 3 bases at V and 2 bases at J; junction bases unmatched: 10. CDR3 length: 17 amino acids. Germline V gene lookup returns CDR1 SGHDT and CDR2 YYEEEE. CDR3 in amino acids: CASSSWRGLASQETQYF. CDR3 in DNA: TGTGCCAGCAGCTCCTGGAGGGGACTAGCGTCTCAAGAGACCCAGTACTTC.

The CDR3 loop is CASSLGEQGGEAFF. CDR3 nucleotides: TGCGCCAGCAGCTTGGGTGAGCAGGGGGGTGAAGCTTTCTTT. The chain uses TRBV5-1 and TRBJ1-1, with 7 bases identical to TRBD1. Trimming took 0 bases from V and 7 from J; bases not matched to a gene: 6. Germline CDR1 SGHRS, CDR2 YFSETQ. The CDR3 is made up of 14 amino acids. The complete variable domain, with remaining parts taken from reference TRBV5-1 and TRBJ1-1, reads KAGVTQTPRYLIKTRGQQVTLSCSPISGHRSVSWYQQTPGQGLQFLFEYFSETQRNKGNFPGRFSGRQFSNSRSEMNVSTLELGDSALYLCASSLGEQGGEAFFGQGTRLTVV.

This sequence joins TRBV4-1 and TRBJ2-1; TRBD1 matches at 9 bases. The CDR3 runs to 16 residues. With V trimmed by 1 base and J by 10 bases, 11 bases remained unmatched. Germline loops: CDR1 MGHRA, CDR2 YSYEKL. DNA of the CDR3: TGCGCCAGCAGCCAAGTGGCTCCGGGACAGGGCAGCGAGCAGTTCTTC. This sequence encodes CASSQVAPGQGSEQFF.

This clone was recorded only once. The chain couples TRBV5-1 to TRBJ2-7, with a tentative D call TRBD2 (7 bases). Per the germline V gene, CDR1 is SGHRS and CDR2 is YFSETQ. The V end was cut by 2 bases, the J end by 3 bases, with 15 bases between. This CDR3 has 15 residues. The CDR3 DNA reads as TGCGCCAGCAGCTTTGGCGGGGGCGGAGACTACGAGCAGTACTTC. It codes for CASSFGGGGDYEQYF.

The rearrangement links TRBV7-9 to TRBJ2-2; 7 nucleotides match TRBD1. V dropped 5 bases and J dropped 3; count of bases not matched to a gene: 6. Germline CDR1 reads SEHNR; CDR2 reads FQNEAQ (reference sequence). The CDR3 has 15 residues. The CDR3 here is CASSRGDSYTGELFF. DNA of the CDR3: TGTGCCAGCAGCCGAGGGGACAGCTACACCGGGGAGCTGTTTTTT.

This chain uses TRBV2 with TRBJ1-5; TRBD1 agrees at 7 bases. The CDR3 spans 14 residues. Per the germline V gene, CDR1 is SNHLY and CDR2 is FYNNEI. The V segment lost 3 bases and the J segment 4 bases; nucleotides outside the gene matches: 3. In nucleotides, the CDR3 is TGTGCCAGCAGTGAGGGCAGGGGGAATCAGCCCCAGCATTTT. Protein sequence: CASSEGRGNQPQHF.

The CDR3 is CASSVGQSSSGELFF. In DNA, the CDR3 is TGTGCCAGCAGCGTAGGACAGTCGTCATCGGGGGAGCTGTTTTTT. The chain employs TRBV9 and TRBJ2-2; a possible D gene is TRBD1 (5 bases). The V end lost 0 bases, the J end lost 8 bases, and 14 bases lay between the germline ends. The CDR3 has 15 residues. CDR1 is SGDLS, CDR2 YYNGEE, per germline.

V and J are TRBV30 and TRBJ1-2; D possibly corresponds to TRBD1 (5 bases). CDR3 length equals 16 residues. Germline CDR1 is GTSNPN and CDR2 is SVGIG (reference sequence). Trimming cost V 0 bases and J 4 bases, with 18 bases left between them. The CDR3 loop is CAWSVTPGRGSYGYTF. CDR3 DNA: TGTGCCTGGAGTGTAACACCGGGGCGGGGGAGCTATGGCTACACCTTC.

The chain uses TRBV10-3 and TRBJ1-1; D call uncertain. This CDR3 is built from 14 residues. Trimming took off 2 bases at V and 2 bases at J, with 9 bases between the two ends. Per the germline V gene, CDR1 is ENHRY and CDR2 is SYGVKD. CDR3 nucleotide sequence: TGTGCCATCAGTGAGGGAAGAGGTAACACTGAAGCTTTCTTT. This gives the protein CAISEGRGNTEAFF.

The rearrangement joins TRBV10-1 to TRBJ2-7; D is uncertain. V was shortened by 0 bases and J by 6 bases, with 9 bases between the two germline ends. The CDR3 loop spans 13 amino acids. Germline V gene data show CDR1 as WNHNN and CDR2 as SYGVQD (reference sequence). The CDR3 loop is CASSESIYSEQYF. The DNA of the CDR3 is TGCGCCAGCAGTGAGTCGATTTATAGCGAGCAGTACTTC.